These 10 T cell receptor beta chains were sequenced from one sample in a study of T cells in Graves' hyperthyroidism and ophthalmopathy. The TCR beta CDR3 regions underwent amplification using RNA transcripts as the source. First-round RT-PCR of the TCR CDR3 relied on the HTBI primer set. TCRdb re-derived calls from the multiplex PCR reads in MiXCR, one entry per CDR3 protein. The table shows hundreds of thousands of distinct CDR3 sequences, with approximately 17% occurring only once. Specimen: blood. These TCRs come from a woman between 18 and 29 years old with Graves' ophthalmopathy.

This clonotype was counted between two and nine times. This chain connects TRBV9 to TRBJ2-3; 7 bases align to TRBD2. This CDR3 comprises 15 residues. The germline CDR1 and CDR2 sequences are SGDLS and YYNGEE. Trimming removed 3 bases from V and 1 base from J; junction bases left unmatched: 5. CDR3 sequence: CASSASGFGTDTQYF. The CDR3 DNA reads as TGTGCCAGCAGCGCTAGCGGCTTCGGCACAGATACGCAGTATTTT.

Concerning this clonotype: A much larger clonotype is one base distant, so this may be a read error. The rearrangement uses TRBV27 and TRBJ2-5, with TRBD2 matching over 7 bases. V was clipped by 6 bases and J by 5 bases; unmatched bases: 12. CDR1 is MNHEY, CDR2 SMNVEV, per germline (reference sequence). CDR3 length: 15 residues. The CDR3 protein is CASRPTSRSWETQYF. The CDR3 DNA is TGTGCCAGCAGGCCGACTAGCAGGAGCTGGGAGACCCAGTACTTC.

In regard to this clonotype: Relative to the germline gene, one junction end is altered; a read error may explain this. The chain recombines TRBV28 with TRBJ2-7; 8 positions match TRBD2. Germline CDR1 reads MDHEN; CDR2 reads SYDVKM. The CDR3 extends over 12 amino acids. CDR3 DNA sequence: TGTCCCAGCAGCGGGGGACCCCCCGAGCAGTACTTC. Translating it yields CPSSGGPPEQYF.

This chain joins TRBV5-4 and TRBJ2-5; TRBD2 matches 9 bases. The germline CDR1 and CDR2 sequences are SGHNT and YYREEE (reference sequence). J gave up 3 bases and V 0 bases, and 9 bases lay outside the gene matches. This CDR3 contains 17 residues. The CDR3 is CASSLVPRTSAKETQYF. CDR3 coding DNA: TGTGCCAGCAGCTTGGTCCCCCGGACTAGCGCCAAAGAGACCCAGTACTTC. Combining the CDR3 with reference TRBV5-4 and TRBJ2-5 gives the whole variable domain ETGVTQSPTHLIKTRGQQVTLRCSSQSGHNTVSWYQQALGQGPQFIFQYYREEENGRGNFPPRFSGLQFPNYSSELNVNALELDDSALYLCASSLVPRTSAKETQYFGPGTRLLVL.

The chain links TRBV15 to TRBJ1-1; tentative D call: TRBD1 (6 bases). Germline CDR1 and CDR2: LNHNV and YYDKDF (reference sequence). Trimming took 3 bases from V and 11 from J, leaving 13 bases between them. This CDR3 is built from 12 residues. The CDR3 coding sequence is TGTGCCACCAGCAGGGATACAGGGCAGGCTTTCTTT. Its translation is CATSRDTGQAFF.

This clonotype came up many times. The chain couples TRBV28 to TRBJ2-7; a weak D match, TRBD2 (5 bases). The CDR3 length is 13 residues. V was cut by 4 bases and J by 2 bases, with 9 bases left in between. Germline assignment: CDR1 MDHEN and CDR2 SYDVKM. CDR3 loop: CASSSIGAYEQYF. In DNA form, the CDR3 reads TGTGCCAGCAGTTCCATCGGGGCCTACGAGCAGTACTTC.

The J gene is TRBJ2-7, the V gene TRBV30; a possible D gene is TRBD1 (6 bases). The germline CDR1 and CDR2 sequences are GTSNPN and SVGIG (reference sequence). Trimming removed 0 bases from V and 2 bases from J, with 8 bases in between. The CDR3 length is 13 residues. The CDR3 DNA reads TGTGCCTGGAGTGTAACAGGGACCTACGAGCAGTACTTC. This translates into CAWSVTGTYEQYF.

This clonotype has just one count. The chain joins TRBV12-3 or TRBV12-4 to TRBJ2-2; D is unresolved. Trimming left V 3 bases short and J 5 bases short, with 10 bases between. The CDR3 has 14 residues. The CDR3: CASSFGEATGELFF. CDR3 nucleotide sequence: TGTGCCAGCAGTTTCGGAGAAGCAACCGGGGAGCTGTTTTTT.

This clonotype has more than one count but fewer than ten. The chain employs TRBV18 and TRBJ2-2, with D perhaps matching TRBD1 (6 bases). The CDR3 length is 17 residues. With 3 bases removed from V and 2 bases from J, the gap between germline ends came to 16 bases. Germline CDR1 reads KGHSH; CDR2 reads LQKENI. CDR3 bases: TGTGCCAGCTCACCCCTATGGGGGCAGGATAACACCGGGGAGCTGTTTTTT. As protein: CASSPLWGQDNTGELFF.

In this sample, this clonotype turned up many times. V is TRBV20-1 and J is TRBJ2-7; D unclear. From germline, CDR1 is DFQATT and CDR2 SNEGSKA (reference sequence). V was pared by 5 bases and J by 5 bases, with 10 bases between. The CDR3 runs 11 residues. The DNA of the CDR3 is TGCAGTGCTCGGCAGTTTGACGAGCAGTACTTC. Its translation: CSARQFDEQYF.